The T cell receptor (beta chain) under discussion was sequenced for a study of T-cell memory formation after mild COVID-19. Study-wide findings and caveats: Pre-infection memory harbored some responding clones, suggesting cross-reactive memory joined. Clones that contracted from day 15 to 85 had balanced CD4/CD8; later expanders were CD4+ biased.

A note on this clonotype: The antigen remains undetermined.

From germline, CDR1 is SGDLS and CDR2 YYNGEE. Trimming pared 0 bases from V and 0 bases from J, leaving 12 bases between. The CDR3 length is 16 residues. UMIs and sample barcodes were carried by the TCR alpha and TCR beta cDNA libraries that 5'RACE produced using constant-segment primers. TCRdb re-derived calls from the 5' RACE reads in MiXCR, one entry per CDR3 protein. The sample consists of under 300,000 distinct CDR3 sequences, under 8.5% of them appearing once. The receptor's source is a man aged 18 to 35 who had mild COVID-19 (a few samples of this study predate the infection). Cell type and time point are not known. V usage is TRBV9 and J usage is TRBJ1-1; a possible D gene is TRBD1 (6 bases). Material for sequencing was PBMCs or a T cell subset sorted from them (not recorded which). The CDR3 sequence: CASSVDGQRMNTEAFF. The CDR3 coding sequence is TGTGCCAGCAGCGTAGACGGACAGAGGATGAACACTGAAGCTTTCTTT. Looking up the rest from reference TRBV9 and TRBJ1-1 gives the full variable domain: DSGVTQTPKHLITATGQRVTLRCSPRSGDLSVYWYQQSLDQGLQFLIQYYNGEERAKGNILERFSAQQFPDLHSELNLSSLELGDSALYFCASSVDGQRMNTEAFFGQGTRLTVV.